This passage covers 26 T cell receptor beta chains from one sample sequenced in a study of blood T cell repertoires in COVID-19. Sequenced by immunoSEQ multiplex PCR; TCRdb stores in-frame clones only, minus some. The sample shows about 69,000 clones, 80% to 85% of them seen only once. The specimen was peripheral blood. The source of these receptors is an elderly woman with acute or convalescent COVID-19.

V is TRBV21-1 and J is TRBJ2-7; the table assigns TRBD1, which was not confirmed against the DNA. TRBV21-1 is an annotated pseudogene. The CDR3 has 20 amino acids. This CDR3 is CASSKQNYRDKGQGRYEQYF. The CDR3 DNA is TGTGCCAGCAGCAAACAAAACTACCGGGACAAGGGACAGGGGCGCTACGAGCAGTACTTC.

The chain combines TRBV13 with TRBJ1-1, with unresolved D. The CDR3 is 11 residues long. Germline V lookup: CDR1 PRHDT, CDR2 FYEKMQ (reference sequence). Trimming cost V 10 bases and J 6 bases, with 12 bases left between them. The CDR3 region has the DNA TGTGCCACCGAGGGAATTGCTGAAGCTTTCTTT. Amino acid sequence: CATEGIAEAFF.

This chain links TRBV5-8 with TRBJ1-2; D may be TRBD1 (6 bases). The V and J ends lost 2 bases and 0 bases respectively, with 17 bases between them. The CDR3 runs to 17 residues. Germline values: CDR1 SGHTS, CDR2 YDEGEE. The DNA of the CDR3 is TGTGCCAGCAGCTTCCAGGGGTTAGGTAGAACTAACTATGGCTACACCTTC. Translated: CASSFQGLGRTNYGYTF.

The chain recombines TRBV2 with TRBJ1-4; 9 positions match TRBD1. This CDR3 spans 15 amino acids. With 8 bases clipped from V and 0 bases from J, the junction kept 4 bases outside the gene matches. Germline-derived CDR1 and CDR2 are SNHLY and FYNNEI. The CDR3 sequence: CASADRGTTNEKLFF. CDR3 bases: TGTGCCAGCGCGGACAGGGGAACAACTAATGAAAAACTGTTTTTT.

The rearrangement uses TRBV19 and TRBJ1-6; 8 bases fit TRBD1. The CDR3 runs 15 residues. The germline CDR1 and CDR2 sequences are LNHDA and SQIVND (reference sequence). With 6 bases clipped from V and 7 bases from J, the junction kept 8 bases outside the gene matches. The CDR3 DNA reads TGTGCCAGTAGGACCCCGGGACAGGAAAATTCACCCCTCCACTTT. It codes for CASRTPGQENSPLHF.

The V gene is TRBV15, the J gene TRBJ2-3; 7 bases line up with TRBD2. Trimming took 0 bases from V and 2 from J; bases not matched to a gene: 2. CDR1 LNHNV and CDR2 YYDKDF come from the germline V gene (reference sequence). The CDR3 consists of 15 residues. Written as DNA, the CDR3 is TGTGCCACCAGCAGAGATGGGAGGGCCACAGATACGCAGTATTTT. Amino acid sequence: CATSRDGRATDTQYF.

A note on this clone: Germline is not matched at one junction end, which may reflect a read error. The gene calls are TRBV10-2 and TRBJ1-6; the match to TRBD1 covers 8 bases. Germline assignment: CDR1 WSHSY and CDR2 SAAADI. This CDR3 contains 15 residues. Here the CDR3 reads CASSQSGGSNSPLHF. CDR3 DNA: TGCGCCAGCAGTCAGTCAGGGGGCAGTAATTCACCCCTCCACTTT.

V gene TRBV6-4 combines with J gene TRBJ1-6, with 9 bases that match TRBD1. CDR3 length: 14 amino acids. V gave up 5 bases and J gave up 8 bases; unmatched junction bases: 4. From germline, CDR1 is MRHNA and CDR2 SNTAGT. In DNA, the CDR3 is TGTGCCAGCAGTAGAACAGGGGGCGATTCACCCCTCCACTTT. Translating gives CASSRTGGDSPLHF.

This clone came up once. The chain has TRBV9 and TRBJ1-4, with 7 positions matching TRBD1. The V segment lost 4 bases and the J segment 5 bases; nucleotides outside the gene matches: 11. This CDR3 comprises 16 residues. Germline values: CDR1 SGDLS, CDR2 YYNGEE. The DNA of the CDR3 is TGTGCCAGCAGCCCCCAGTTGACAGGGATGAATGAAAAACTGTTTTTT. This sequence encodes CASSPQLTGMNEKLFF.

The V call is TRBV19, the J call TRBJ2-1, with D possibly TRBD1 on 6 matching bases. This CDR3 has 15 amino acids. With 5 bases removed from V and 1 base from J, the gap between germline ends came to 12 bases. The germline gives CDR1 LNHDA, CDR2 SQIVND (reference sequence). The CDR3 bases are TGTGCCAGTAGTCATGACAGGATTTCCTACAATGAGCAGTTCTTC. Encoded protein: CASSHDRISYNEQFF.

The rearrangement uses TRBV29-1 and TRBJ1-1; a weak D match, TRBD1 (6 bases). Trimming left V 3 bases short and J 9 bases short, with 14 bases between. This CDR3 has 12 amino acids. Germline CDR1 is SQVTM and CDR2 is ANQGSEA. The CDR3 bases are TGCAGCGTTGATTTCACAGGGTCTCAAGCTTTCTTT. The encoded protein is CSVDFTGSQAFF.

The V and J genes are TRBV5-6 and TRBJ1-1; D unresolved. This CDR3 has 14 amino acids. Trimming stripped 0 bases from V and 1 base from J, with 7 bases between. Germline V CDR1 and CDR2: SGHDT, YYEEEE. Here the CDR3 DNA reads TGTGCCAGCAGCTTGGTGGAGGGGAACACTGAAGCTTTCTTT. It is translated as CASSLVEGNTEAFF.

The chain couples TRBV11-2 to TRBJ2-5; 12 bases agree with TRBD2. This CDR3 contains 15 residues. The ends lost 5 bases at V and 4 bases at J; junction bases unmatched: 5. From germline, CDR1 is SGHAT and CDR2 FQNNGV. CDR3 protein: CASSPRTSGVETQYF. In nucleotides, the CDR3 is TGTGCCAGCAGCCCCCGGACTAGCGGGGTAGAGACCCAGTACTTC.

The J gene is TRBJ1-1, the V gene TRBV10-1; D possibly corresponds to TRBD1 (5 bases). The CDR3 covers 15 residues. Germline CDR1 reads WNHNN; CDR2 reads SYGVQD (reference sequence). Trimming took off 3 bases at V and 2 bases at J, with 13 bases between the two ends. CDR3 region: CASSDPGYENTEAFF. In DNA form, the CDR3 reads TGCGCCAGCAGTGATCCAGGGTACGAAAACACTGAAGCTTTCTTT.

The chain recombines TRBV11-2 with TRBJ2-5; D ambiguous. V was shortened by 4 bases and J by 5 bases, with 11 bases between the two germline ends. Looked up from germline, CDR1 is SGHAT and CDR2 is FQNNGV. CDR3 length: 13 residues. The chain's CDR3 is CASSSLTGETQYF. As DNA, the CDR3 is TGTGCCAGCAGCTCCTTGACCGGGGAGACCCAGTACTTC.

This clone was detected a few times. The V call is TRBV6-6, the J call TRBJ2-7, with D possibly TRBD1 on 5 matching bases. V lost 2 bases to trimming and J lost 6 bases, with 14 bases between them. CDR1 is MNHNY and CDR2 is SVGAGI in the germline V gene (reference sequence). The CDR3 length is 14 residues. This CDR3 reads CASSYRQDTGEQYF. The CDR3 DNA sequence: TGTGCCAGCAGTTACCGCCAGGACACGGGCGAGCAGTACTTC.

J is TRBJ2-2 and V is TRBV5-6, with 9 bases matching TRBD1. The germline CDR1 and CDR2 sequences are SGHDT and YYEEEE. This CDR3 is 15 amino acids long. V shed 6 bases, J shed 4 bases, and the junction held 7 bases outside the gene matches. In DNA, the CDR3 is TGTGCCAGCATGATACAGGGGGCGAGCACCGGGGAGCTGTTTTTT. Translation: CASMIQGASTGELFF.

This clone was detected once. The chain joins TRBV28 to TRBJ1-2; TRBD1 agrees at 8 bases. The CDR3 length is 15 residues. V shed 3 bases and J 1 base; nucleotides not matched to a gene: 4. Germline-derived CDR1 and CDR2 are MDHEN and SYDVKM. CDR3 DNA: TGTGCCAGCAGTTTGCCGACAGGGGTTAACTATGGCTACACCTTC. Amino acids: CASSLPTGVNYGYTF.

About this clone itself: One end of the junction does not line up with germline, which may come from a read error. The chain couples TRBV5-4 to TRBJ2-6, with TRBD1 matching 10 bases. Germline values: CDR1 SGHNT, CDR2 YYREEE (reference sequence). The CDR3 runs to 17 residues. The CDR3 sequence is CAGVTGGALSGANVLIF. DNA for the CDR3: TGTGCCGGGGTGACAGGGGGCGCGCTCTCTGGGGCCAACGTCCTGATTTTC. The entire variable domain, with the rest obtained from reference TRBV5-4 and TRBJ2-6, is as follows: ETGVTQSPTHLIKTRGQQVTLRCSSQSGHNTVSWYQQALGQGPQFIFQYYREEENGRGNFPPRFSGLQFPNYSSELNVNALELDDSALYLCAGVTGGALSGANVLIFGAGSRLTVL.

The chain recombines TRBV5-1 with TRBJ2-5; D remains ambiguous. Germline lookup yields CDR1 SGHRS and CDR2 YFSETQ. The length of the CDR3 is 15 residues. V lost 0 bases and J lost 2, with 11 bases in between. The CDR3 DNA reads TGCGCCAGCAGCTTGGGAGAGGCCCGTCAAGAGACCCAGTACTTC. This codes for CASSLGEARQETQYF.

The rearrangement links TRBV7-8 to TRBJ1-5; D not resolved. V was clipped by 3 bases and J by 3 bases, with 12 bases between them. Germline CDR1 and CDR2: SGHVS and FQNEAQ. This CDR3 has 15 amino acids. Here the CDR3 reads CASSFNNRVNQPQHF. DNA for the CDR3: TGTGCCAGCAGCTTTAATAATCGGGTCAATCAGCCCCAGCATTTT.

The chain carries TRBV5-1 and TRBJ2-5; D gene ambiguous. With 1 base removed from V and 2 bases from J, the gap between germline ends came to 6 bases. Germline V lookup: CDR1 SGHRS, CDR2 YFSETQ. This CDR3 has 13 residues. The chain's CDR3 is CASSLFQQETQYF. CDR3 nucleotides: TGCGCCAGCAGCTTGTTTCAGCAAGAGACCCAGTACTTC.

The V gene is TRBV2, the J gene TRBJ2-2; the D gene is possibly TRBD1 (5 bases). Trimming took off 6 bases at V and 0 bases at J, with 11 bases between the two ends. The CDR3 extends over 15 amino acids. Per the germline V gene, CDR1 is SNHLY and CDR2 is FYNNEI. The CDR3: CASSLRVSNTGELFF. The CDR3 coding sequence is TGTGCCAGCAGCCTCAGGGTTTCGAACACCGGGGAGCTGTTTTTT. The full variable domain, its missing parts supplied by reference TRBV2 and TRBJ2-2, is EPEVTQTPSHQVTQMGQEVILRCVPISNHLYFYWYRQILGQKVEFLVSFYNNEISEKSEIFDDQFSVERPDGSNFTLKIRSTKLEDSAMYFCASSLRVSNTGELFFGEGSRLTVL.

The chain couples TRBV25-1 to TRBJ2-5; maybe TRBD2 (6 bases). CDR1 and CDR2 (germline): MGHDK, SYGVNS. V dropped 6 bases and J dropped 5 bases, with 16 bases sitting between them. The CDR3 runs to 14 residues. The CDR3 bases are TGTGCCAGCAGCGCCGGCGGGGCCAGGGAGACCCAGTACTTC. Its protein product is CASSAGGARETQYF.

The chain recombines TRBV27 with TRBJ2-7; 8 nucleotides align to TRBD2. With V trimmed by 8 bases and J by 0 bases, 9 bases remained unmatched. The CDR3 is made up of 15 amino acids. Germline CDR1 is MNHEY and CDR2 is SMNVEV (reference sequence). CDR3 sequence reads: CASLPERGSSYEQYF. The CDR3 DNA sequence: TGTGCCAGCCTACCTGAGCGGGGGAGCTCCTACGAGCAGTACTTC.

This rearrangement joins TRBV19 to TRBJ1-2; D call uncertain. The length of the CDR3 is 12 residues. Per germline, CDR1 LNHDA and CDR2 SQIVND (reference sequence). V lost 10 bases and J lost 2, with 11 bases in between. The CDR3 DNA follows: TGTGCCACTCAGACGGAGAACTATGGCTACACCTTC. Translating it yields CATQTENYGYTF.